The present entry profiles one TCR beta chain with its context. Its antigen is unknown. These data originate in a study of T cell responses to AZD1222 COVID-19 vaccine. Whole-study findings and limits: Mostly white British, mostly female donors; authors suggested clonal diversity may be underestimated. Sampled repertoires all dated from after the peak T cell response.

Repertoires were generated with immunoSEQ multiplex PCR, while TCRdb's copy carries only in-frame clones and drops some. The sample includes roughly 120,000 clones, 89% seen only once; the top ten take 3.5% to 5%. The clonotype was recovered from an adult in good health. Source: peripheral blood, taken on day 0 of AZD1222 vaccination.

CDR3 sequence (DNA): TGTGCCAGCAGCACCCGTACCGGGGAGCTGTTTTTT. Protein: CASSTRTGELFF. This chain uses TRBV9 with TRBJ2-2, with D unresolved. Germline lookup yields CDR1 SGDLS and CDR2 YYNGEE. CDR3 length: 12 amino acids. The V end lost 4 bases, the J end lost 5 bases, and 6 bases lay between the germline ends.